The 11 T cell receptor beta chains listed next were all sequenced from one sample in a study of response to subunit inactivated influenza vaccine. TCRdb reprocessed the RT-PCR reads with MiXCR, giving one entry per CDR3 protein. Found here are 600,000 to 850,000 distinct CDR3 sequences, around 15% of them singletons; the top ten hold 7.6%. The sequencing here drew on PBMCs from blood, taken 14 days before vaccination. The receptors originated from a man aged 45-65 years who received an inactivated influenza vaccine.

This clonotype appeared many times. V and J are TRBV18 and TRBJ2-2, with 9 bases that match TRBD1. This CDR3 is 15 amino acids long. Germline V gene sequence: CDR1 KGHSH, CDR2 LQKENI. Losses at the gene ends were 6 bases for V and 3 bases for J; bases not matched to a gene: 5. The CDR3 spells CASSRRTGDTGELFF. CDR3 DNA: TGTGCCAGCTCGCGTCGGACAGGGGACACCGGGGAGCTGTTTTTT.

This clonotype was seen a single time. The junction shows a germline mismatch at one end, possibly a read error. The genes are TRBV11-2 and TRBJ2-1; D is possibly TRBD1 or TRBD2 (6 bases each). CDR3 length: 15 amino acids. Germline V gene sequence: CDR1 SGHAT, CDR2 FQNNGV. Here the CDR3 reads CASSSRYWGDNQQFF. In DNA form, the CDR3 reads TGTGCCAGCAGCTCCCGATACTGGGGGGACAATCAGCAGTTCTTC.

This clonotype was detected many times. The V and J genes are TRBV20-1 and TRBJ2-5; no definite D call. The germline V and J ends were trimmed by 5 bases and 5 bases, with 9 bases remaining between them. CDR1 and CDR2 (germline): DFQATT, SNEGSKA (reference sequence). There are 11 residues in the CDR3. The CDR3 nucleotides are TGCAGTGCTCGCCCCGGGGAGACCCAGTACTTC. Translated: CSARPGETQYF.

The chain combines TRBV7-2 with TRBJ2-1, with 12 bases that match TRBD2. The CDR3 has 16 amino acids. V was pared by 0 bases and J by 5 bases, with 2 bases of the junction left unmatched. Germline V gene sequence: CDR1 SGHTA, CDR2 FQGNSA. The CDR3 bases are TGTGCCAGCAGCTTAGCGCTAGCGGGAGGGAACAATGAGCAGTTCTTC. Protein: CASSLALAGGNNEQFF.

This clonotype was recorded a few times. V usage is TRBV28 and J usage is TRBJ2-7; the D gene is possibly TRBD1 (5 bases). The CDR3 spans 15 residues. V lost 0 bases to trimming and J lost 8 bases, with 17 bases between them. CDR1 and CDR2 (germline): MDHEN, SYDVKM. The CDR3 loop is CASSLWDKSRFKQYF. CDR3 in DNA: TGTGCCAGCAGTTTATGGGACAAAAGCCGGTTCAAGCAGTACTTC.

J is TRBJ2-1 and V is TRBV6-1; TRBD2 is a possible D gene (6 bases). The CDR3 loop spans 14 amino acids. Trimming stripped 6 bases from V and 6 bases from J, with 15 bases between. Per the germline V gene, CDR1 is MNHNS and CDR2 is SASEGT. The CDR3 coding sequence is TGTGCCAGCAGCCCCGTACGGGGGTCCAATGAGCAGTTCTTC. Translated: CASSPVRGSNEQFF.

There are a few counts of this clonotype. The V gene is TRBV29-1, the J gene TRBJ2-4, with TRBD2 matching over 9 bases. The CDR3 covers 15 residues. The V segment lost 6 bases and the J segment 4 bases; nucleotides outside the gene matches: 10. The V gene's germline CDR1 is SQVTM and CDR2 ANQGSEA. The CDR3 coding sequence is TGCAGCGTCTTAGCGGGGGCTATCAAGAAAAACATTCAGTACTTC. It encodes CSVLAGAIKKNIQYF. The full variable domain, with the rest looked up from reference TRBV29-1 and TRBJ2-4, is SAVISQKPSRDICQRGTSLTIQCQVDSQVTMMFWYRQQPGQSLTLIATANQGSEATYESGFVIDKFPISRPNLTFSTLTVSNMSPEDSSIYLCSVLAGAIKKNIQYFGAGTRLSVL.

This clonotype has only a few counts. The rearrangement links TRBV20-1 to TRBJ2-7, with D possibly called TRBD1 or TRBD2 (5 bases each). The CDR3 has 14 residues. V was clipped by 4 bases and J by 2 bases, with 15 bases between them. In germline, CDR1 is DFQATT, CDR2 SNEGSKA (reference sequence). DNA of the CDR3: TGCAGTGCTATCACCGGGACCAACACCTACGAGCAGTACTTC. Amino acid sequence: CSAITGTNTYEQYF.

V and J are TRBV29-1 and TRBJ2-1; TRBD2 might be the D (6 bases). Trimming left V 8 bases short and J 8 bases short, with 19 bases between. The CDR3 runs to 13 residues. CDR1 is SQVTM and CDR2 is ANQGSEA in the germline V gene. This CDR3 reads CSLRDSTWDEQFF. The CDR3 nucleotides are TGCAGCCTTCGGGACTCGACTTGGGATGAGCAGTTCTTC.

This clonotype was picked up a small number of times. The chain joins TRBV12-3 or TRBV12-4 to TRBJ1-5; D not certain. V lost 2 bases to trimming and J lost 3 bases, with 8 bases between them. This CDR3 region has 14 residues. This CDR3 is CASSLLGHNQPQHF. DNA for the CDR3: TGTGCCAGCAGTTTACTGGGTCACAATCAGCCCCAGCATTTT.

The gene calls are TRBV27 and TRBJ2-3; a weak D match, TRBD1 (5 bases). With 0 bases removed from V and 0 bases from J, the gap between germline ends came to 10 bases. The CDR3 loop spans 16 amino acids. Germline CDR1 and CDR2: MNHEY and SMNVEV (reference sequence). The DNA for the CDR3 is TGTGCCAGCAGTTTATCTTATCACAGGAGCACAGATACGCAGTATTTT. Protein product: CASSLSYHRSTDTQYF.